The sequence of this TCR beta chain was determined in a study of T cells in Graves' hyperthyroidism and ophthalmopathy. Study-level findings and limits: Ophthalmopathy and stable hyperthyroidism were separated by a 13 V-J model. Blood held most thyroid clonotypes expanded above 0.001 frequency. Onset of ophthalmopathy came a median around 6.5 months after the model predicted it.

The hyperthyroidism was newly diagnosed and had lasted under 2 months; the patients were aged 18 to 65. Amplified TCR beta CDR3 regions came from RNA transcripts. First-round RT-PCR targeting the TCR CDR3 was performed with the HTBI primer set. TCRdb ran MiXCR on the multiplex PCR reads and lists one entry per CDR3 protein. This table has roughly 750,000 distinct CDR3 sequences, about a sixth appearing once. This clonotype was counted at least ten times. What it binds is not known. The CDR3 loop spans 13 amino acids. V lost 2 bases and J 5 bases, leaving 10 bases between the germline ends. The germline CDR1 and CDR2 sequences are GTSNPN and SVGIG (reference sequence).

This TCR was sampled from a man younger than 30 with Graves' hyperthyroidism. The chain joins TRBV30 to TRBJ1-5; D may be TRBD1 (5 bases). Sample: blood. CDR3 amino acids: CAWSFGGDQPQHF. DNA for the CDR3: TGTGCCTGGAGTTTCGGGGGGGATCAGCCCCAGCATTTT.